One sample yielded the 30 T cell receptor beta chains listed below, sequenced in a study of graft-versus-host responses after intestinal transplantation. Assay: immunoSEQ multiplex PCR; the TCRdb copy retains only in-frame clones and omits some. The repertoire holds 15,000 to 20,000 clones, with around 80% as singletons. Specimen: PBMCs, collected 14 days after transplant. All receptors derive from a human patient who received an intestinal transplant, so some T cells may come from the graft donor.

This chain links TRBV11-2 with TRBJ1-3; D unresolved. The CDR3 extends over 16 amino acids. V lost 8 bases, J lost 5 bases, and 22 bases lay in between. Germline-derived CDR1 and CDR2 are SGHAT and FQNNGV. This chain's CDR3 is CASYTADTRDRNTIYF. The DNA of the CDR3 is TGTGCCAGCTATACAGCCGACACCCGTGACAGAAACACCATATATTTT.

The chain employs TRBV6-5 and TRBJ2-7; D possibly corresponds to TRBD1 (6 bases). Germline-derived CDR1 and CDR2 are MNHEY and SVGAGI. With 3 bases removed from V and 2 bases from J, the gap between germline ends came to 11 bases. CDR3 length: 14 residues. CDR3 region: CASSYSAGAYEQYF. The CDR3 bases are TGTGCCAGCAGTTATTCCGCAGGGGCCTACGAGCAGTACTTC.

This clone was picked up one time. The CDR3, as DNA: TGTGCCAGCACCCGGGACAGGGTGACAGATACGCAGTATTTT. Protein product: CASTRDRVTDTQYF. J is TRBJ2-3 and V is TRBV6-1; 9 bases map to TRBD1. Germline V gene lookup returns CDR1 MNHNS and CDR2 SASEGT. Trimming removed 7 bases from V and 3 bases from J; junction bases left unmatched: 5. The CDR3 runs 14 residues.

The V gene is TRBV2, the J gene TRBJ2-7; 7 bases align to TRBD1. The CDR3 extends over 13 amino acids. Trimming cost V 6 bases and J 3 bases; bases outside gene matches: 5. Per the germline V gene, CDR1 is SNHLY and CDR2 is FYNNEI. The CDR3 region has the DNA TGTGCCAGCAGGCTCCGGGACAGCTACGAGCAGTACTTC. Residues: CASRLRDSYEQYF.

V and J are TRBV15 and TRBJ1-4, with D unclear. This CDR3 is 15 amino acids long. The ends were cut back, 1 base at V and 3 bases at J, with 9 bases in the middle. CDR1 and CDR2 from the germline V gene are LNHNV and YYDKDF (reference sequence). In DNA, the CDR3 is TGTGCCACCAGCAGAGGTGTCGGCGCTAATGAAAAACTGTTTTTT. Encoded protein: CATSRGVGANEKLFF.

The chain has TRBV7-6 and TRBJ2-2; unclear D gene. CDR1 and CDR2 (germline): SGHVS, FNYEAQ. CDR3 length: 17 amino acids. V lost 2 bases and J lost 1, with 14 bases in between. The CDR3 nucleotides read TGTGCCAGCAGCTTAAGGCTCCTACCCCTGAACACCGGGGAGCTGTTTTTT. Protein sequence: CASSLRLLPLNTGELFF.

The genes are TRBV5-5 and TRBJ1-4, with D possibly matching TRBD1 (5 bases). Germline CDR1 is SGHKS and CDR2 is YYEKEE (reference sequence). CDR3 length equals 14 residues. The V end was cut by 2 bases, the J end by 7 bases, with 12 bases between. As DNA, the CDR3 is TGTGCCAGCAGCTTAAGGGGTAGATTTGAAAAACTGTTTTTT. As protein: CASSLRGRFEKLFF.

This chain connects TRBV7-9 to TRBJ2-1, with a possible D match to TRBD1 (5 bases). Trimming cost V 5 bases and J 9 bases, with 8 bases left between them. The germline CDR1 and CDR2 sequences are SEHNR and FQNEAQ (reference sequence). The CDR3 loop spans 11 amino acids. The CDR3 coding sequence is TGTGCCAGCAGCGCCAGGGTTGAGCAGTTCTTC. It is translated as CASSARVEQFF.

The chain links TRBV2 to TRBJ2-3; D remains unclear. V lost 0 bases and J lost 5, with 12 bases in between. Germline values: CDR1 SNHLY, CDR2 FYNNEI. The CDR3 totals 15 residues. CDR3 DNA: TGTGCCAGCAGTGAAGCGAGCAGTTTTCAAGATACGCAGTATTTT. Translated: CASSEASSFQDTQYF.

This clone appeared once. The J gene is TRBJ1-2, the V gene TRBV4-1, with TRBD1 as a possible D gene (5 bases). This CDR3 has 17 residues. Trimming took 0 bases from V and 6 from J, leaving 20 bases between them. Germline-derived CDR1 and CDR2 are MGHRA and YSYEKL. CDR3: CASSQDETLRGGHGYTF. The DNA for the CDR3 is TGCGCCAGCAGCCAAGATGAGACCTTGAGGGGAGGACATGGCTACACCTTC.

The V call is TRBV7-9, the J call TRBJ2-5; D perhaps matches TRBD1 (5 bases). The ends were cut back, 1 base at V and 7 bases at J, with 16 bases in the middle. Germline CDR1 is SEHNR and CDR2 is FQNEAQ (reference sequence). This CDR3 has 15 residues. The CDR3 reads CASSLGWGGPGTQYF. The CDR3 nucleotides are TGTGCCAGCAGCTTAGGGTGGGGCGGCCCGGGGACCCAGTACTTC.

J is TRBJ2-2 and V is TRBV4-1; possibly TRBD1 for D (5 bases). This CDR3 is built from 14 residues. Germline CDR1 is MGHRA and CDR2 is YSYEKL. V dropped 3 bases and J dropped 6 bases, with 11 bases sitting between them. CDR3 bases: TGCGCCAGCAGCCAGGGGCACCGCCCCGGGGAGCTGTTTTTT. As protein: CASSQGHRPGELFF.

CDR3 sequence: CAREGTGGRNEQFF. The CDR3 DNA reads TGTGCCAGGGAGGGGACAGGGGGAAGGAATGAGCAGTTCTTC. The chain is built from TRBV2 and TRBJ2-1, with 11 bases that match TRBD1. The CDR3 consists of 14 residues. Germline CDR1 SNHLY, CDR2 FYNNEI. V lost 9 bases and J lost 7; bases outside the gene matches: 8.

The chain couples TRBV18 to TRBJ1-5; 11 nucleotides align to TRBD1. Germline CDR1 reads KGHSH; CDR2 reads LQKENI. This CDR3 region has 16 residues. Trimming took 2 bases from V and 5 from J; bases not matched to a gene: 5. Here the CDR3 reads CASSPRLGQGDQPQHF. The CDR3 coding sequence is TGTGCCAGCTCACCAAGGTTGGGACAGGGGGATCAGCCCCAGCATTTT.

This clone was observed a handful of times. CDR3: CASSVSRASSYEQYF. The CDR3 DNA reads as TGTGCCAGCAGTGTTTCACGGGCTAGCTCCTACGAGCAGTACTTC. The V and J genes are TRBV6-1 and TRBJ2-7; D unclear. Trimming pared 4 bases from V and 0 bases from J, leaving 13 bases between. The germline gives CDR1 MNHNS, CDR2 SASEGT. There are 15 residues in the CDR3.

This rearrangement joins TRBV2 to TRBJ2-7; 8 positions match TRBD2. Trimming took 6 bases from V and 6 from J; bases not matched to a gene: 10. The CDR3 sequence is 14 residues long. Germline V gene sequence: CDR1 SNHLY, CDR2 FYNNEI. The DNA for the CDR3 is TGTGCCAGCAGCCCGAGGGCGGGGGGTGGCGAGCAGTACTTC. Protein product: CASSPRAGGGEQYF.

The CDR3 DNA reads as TGTGCCAGCAGCGTAGGTAGGGGGCGTGAGGACACTGAAGCTTTCTTT. This gives the protein CASSVGRGREDTEAFF. V and J are TRBV9 and TRBJ1-1; 7 positions agree with TRBD1. The CDR3 spans 16 residues. CDR1 and CDR2 (germline): SGDLS, YYNGEE. The J segment lost 3 bases and the V segment lost 0 bases, leaving 8 bases of the junction unmatched.

The DNA of the CDR3 is TGTGCCAGCTGGGACAGTGCCTACGAGCAGTACTTC. This translates into CASWDSAYEQYF. The gene calls are TRBV6-5 and TRBJ2-7; 7 bases agree with TRBD1. With 8 bases clipped from V and 2 bases from J, the junction kept 3 bases outside the gene matches. There are 12 residues in the CDR3. Germline V gene data show CDR1 as MNHEY and CDR2 as SVGAGI.

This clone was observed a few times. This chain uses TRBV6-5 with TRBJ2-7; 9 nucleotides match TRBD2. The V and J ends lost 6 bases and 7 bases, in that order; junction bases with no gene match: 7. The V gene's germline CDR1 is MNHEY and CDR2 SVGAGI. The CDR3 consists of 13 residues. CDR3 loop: CASRPAGGEEQYF. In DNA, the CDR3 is TGTGCCAGCAGGCCAGCGGGGGGAGAAGAGCAGTACTTC.

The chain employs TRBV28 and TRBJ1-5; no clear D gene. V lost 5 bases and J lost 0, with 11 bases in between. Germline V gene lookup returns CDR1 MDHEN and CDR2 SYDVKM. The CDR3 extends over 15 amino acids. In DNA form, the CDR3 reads TGTGCCAGCAGTCCCGCCGAGGGTAGCAATCAGCCCCAGCATTTT. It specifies CASSPAEGSNQPQHF.

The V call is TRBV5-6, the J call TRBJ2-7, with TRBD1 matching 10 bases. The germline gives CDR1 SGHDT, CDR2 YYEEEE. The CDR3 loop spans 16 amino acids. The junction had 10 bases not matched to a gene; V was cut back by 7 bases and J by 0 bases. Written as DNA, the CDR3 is TGTGCCAGCGGAAGGGACAGGGGTTGGAGCTCCTACGAGCAGTACTTC. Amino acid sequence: CASGRDRGWSSYEQYF.

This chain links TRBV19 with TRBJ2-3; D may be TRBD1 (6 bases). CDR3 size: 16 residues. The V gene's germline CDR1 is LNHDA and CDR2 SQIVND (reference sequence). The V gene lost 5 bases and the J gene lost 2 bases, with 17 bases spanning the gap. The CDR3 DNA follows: TGTGCCAGTAGTCAGGGGTCCGGGGAGCTCACAGATACGCAGTATTTT. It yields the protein CASSQGSGELTDTQYF.

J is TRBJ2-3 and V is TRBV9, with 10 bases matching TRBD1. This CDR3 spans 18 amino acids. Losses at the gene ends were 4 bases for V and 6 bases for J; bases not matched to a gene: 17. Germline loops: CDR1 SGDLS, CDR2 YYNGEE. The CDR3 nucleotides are TGTGCCAGCAGCTTCCCTGGTGGGGGACAGGGGTCCCAGGATACGCAGTATTTT. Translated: CASSFPGGGQGSQDTQYF.

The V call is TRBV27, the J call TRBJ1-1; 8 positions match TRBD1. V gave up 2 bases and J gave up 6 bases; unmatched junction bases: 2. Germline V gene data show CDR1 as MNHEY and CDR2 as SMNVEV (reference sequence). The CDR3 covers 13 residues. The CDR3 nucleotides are TGTGCCAGCAGTTTAACACAGGGGGCTGAAGCTTTCTTT. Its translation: CASSLTQGAEAFF.

The CDR3 here is CASSKGRAGGPHEQYF. The CDR3 DNA sequence: TGTGCCAGCAGCAAAGGTCGAGCGGGGGGGCCGCACGAGCAGTACTTC. This chain uses TRBV21-1 with TRBJ2-5; the table names TRBD2, a call not compared with the DNA. The better agreement between TRBJ2-7 and the DNA end casts doubt on the J call. TRBV21-1 is shown as a pseudogene. The CDR3 is 16 amino acids.

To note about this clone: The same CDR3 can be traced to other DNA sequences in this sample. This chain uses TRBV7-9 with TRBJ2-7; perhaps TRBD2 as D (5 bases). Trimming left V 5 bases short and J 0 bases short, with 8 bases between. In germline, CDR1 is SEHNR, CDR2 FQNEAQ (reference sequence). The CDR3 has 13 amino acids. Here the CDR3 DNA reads TGTGCCAGCAGCGATAGCGTCTCCTACGAGCAGTACTTC. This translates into CASSDSVSYEQYF.

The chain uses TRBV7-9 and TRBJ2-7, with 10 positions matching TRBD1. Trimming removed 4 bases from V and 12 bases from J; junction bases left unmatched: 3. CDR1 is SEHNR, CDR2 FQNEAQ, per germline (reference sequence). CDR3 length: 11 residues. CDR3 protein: CASSWGQGRYF. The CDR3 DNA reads TGTGCCAGCAGCTGGGGACAGGGGCGGTACTTC.

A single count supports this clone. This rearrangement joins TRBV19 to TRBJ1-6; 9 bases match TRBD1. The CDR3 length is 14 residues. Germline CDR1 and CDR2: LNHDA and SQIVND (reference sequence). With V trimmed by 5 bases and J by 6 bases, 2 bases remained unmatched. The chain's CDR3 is CASSPGQGNSPLHF. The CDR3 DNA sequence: TGTGCCAGTAGTCCGGGACAGGGTAATTCACCCCTCCACTTT.

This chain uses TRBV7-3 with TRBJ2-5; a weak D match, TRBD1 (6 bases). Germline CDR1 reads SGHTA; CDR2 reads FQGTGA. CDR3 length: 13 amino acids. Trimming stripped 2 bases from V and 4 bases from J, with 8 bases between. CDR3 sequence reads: CASSLGGGETQYF. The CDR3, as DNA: TGTGCCAGCAGCTTAGGGGGCGGAGAGACCCAGTACTTC.

CDR3 coding DNA: TGTGCCAGCAGCCTTCAGGATACGCAGTATTTT. Amino acids: CASSLQDTQYF. The V call is TRBV13, the J call TRBJ2-3; D not resolved. Germline-derived CDR1 and CDR2 are PRHDT and FYEKMQ (reference sequence). CDR3 length: 11 residues. The germline V and J ends were trimmed by 5 bases and 6 bases, with 6 bases remaining between them.